The present T cell receptor beta chain was sequenced within a study of neoadjuvant anti-PD-1 for oral cavity cancer. Study-level points and caveats: Each response group had just three patients in TCR analyses. Post-nivolumab, blood T cell clonality was significantly elevated in non-responders.

These newly diagnosed stage II-IVA oral cavity squamous cell carcinoma patients had no prior systemic or radiation treatment. PBMCs were not maintained or expanded in culture before analysis. Comments on this clone: Its antigen is not identified.

The repertoire was sequenced with immunoSEQ multiplex PCR; TCRdb's copy has only in-frame clones and lacks some. The data hold over 10,000 clones, with 65% observed a single time. The sample here was PBMCs, taken before nivolumab (anti-PD-1) treatment. The receptor was derived from a person aged 35-79 years with oral cavity squamous cell carcinoma.

CDR3 DNA: TGCAGCGTTTTATCCGATACGCAGTATTTT. Protein sequence: CSVLSDTQYF. The chain has TRBV29-1 and TRBJ2-3; D unclear. Germline values: CDR1 SQVTM, CDR2 ANQGSEA. Between the trimmed V and J ends, which lost 5 bases and 6 bases, there was a span of 6 bases. The CDR3 loop spans 10 amino acids.